This TCR beta chain was sequenced in a study of T cell changes during pregnancy in multiple sclerosis. TCRdb's table, derived via immunoSEQ multiplex PCR, lists solely in-frame clones and lacks some. The sample carries about 47,000 clones, more than 85% recorded once. The TCR originated in a female donor with multiple sclerosis, enrolled in a pregnancy study. The material sequenced was peripheral blood, taken in the third trimester of pregnancy.

In DNA form, the CDR3 reads TGTGCCACCGGCAAGATAGAGGCTCCCTATGGCTACACCTTC. It is translated as CATGKIEAPYGYTF. The chain recombines TRBV15 with TRBJ1-2; D uncertain. V gave up 8 bases and J gave up 4 bases, with 17 bases separating them. The CDR3 covers 14 residues. Germline V gene data show CDR1 as LNHNV and CDR2 as YYDKDF (reference sequence).